This TCR beta chain was documented in a study of blood T cells in healthy people across ages. It was with a sample-barcoded 5' primer and a J-beta primer mix that a second PCR of roughly 7 to 12 cycles was run. TCRdb processed the 5' RACE reads anew with MiXCR; each CDR3 protein has one entry. This table holds 920,000 or so distinct CDR3 sequences, over 35% found once. This CDR3 has 13 amino acids. Trimming cost V 3 bases and J 5 bases, with 11 bases left between them. The chain is built from TRBV12-3 or TRBV12-4 and TRBJ2-7; D gene unclear. What was sequenced was blood. The receptor's source is a woman aged 60-75 years in good health. This chain's CDR3 is CASSFRLAHEQYF. The CDR3 DNA sequence: TGTGCCAGCAGTTTTCGGCTGGCCCACGAGCAGTACTTC.